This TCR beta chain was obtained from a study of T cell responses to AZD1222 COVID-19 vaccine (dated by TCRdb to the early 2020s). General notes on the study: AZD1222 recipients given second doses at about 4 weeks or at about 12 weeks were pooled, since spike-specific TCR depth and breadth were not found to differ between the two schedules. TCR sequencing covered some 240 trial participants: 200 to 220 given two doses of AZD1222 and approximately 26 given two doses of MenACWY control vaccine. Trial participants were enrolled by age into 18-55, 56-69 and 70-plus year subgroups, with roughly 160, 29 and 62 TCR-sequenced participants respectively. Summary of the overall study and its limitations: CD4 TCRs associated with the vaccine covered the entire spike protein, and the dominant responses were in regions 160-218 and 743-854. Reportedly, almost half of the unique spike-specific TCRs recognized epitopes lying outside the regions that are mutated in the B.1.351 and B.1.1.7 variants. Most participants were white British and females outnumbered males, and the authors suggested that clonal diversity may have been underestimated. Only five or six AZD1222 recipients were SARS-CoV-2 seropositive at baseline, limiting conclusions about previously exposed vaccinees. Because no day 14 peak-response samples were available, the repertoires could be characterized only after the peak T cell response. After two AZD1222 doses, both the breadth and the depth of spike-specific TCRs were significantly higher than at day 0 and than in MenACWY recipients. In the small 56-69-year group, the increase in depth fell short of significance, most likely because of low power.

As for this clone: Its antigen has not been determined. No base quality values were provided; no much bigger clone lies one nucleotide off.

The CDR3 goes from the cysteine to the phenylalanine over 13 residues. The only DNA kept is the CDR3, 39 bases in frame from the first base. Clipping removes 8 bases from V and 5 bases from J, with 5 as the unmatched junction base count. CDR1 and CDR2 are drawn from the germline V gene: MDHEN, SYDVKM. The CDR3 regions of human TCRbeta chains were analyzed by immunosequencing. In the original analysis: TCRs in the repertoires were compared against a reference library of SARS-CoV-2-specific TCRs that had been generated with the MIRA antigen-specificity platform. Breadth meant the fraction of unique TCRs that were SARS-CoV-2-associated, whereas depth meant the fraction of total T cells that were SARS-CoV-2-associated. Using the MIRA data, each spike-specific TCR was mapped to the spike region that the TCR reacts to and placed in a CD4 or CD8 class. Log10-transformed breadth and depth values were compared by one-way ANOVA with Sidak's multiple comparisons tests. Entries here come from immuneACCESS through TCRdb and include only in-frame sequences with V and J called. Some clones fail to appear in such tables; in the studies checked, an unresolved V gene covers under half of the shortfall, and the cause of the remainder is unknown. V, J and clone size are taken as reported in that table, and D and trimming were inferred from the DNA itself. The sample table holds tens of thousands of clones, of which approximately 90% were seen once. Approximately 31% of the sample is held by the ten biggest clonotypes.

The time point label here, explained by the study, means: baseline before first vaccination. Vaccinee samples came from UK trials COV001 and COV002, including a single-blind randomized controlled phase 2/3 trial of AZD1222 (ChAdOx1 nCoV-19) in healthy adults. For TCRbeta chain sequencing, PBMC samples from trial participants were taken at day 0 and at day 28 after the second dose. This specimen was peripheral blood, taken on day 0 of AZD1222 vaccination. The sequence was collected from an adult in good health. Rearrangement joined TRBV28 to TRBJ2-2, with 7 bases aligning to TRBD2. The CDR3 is CASSGGSTGELFF. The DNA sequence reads TGTGCCAGCTCGGGAGGTTCGACCGGGGAGCTGTTTTTT.